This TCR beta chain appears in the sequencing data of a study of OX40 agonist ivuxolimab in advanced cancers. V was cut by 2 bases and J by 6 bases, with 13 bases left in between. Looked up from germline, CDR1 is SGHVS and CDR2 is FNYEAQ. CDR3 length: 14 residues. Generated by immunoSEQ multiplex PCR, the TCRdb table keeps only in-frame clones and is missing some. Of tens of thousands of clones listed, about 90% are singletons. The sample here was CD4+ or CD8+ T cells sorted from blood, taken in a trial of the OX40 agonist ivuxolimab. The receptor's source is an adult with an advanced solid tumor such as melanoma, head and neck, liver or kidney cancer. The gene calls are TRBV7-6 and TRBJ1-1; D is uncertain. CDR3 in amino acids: CASSLSVLSAEAFF. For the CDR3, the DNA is TGTGCCAGCAGCTTAAGTGTATTGTCCGCTGAAGCTTTCTTT.